This is a list of T cell receptor beta chains from one sample in a study of T cells in Graves' hyperthyroidism and ophthalmopathy. TCRdb reprocessed the multiplex PCR reads via MiXCR and lists one record per CDR3 protein. The sample includes about 560,000 distinct CDR3 sequences, roughly 15% seen only once; the top ten take around 14%. The specimen sequenced was blood. These receptors were obtained from a woman between 40 and 55 years old with Graves' hyperthyroidism. CDR3s include the opening cysteine and the closing phenylalanine or tryptophan. A D gene is named only where the DNA matches it firmly. Part of the rows lack a size; the others show once, few, many or a class for expanded clones.

j_call: TRBJ2-3
clone_size: many
cdr3_length: 15
v_call: TRBV20-1
d_call: NA
cdr3_nt: TGCAGTGCTAGTGCTTTCCAGACGAGCACAGATACGCAGTATTTT
cdr3_aa: CSASAFQTSTDTQYF

j_call: TRBJ1-4
clone_size: NA
cdr3_length: 14
v_call: TRBV5-1
d_call: NA
cdr3_nt: TGCGCCAGCAGCTTTAACCGGGACAATGAAAAACTGTTTTTT
cdr3_aa: CASSFNRDNEKLFF

j_call: TRBJ1-1
clone_size: many
cdr3_length: 15
v_call: TRBV28
d_call: NA
cdr3_nt: TGTGCCAGCAGTTCAAGAGGGGGGGCGAACACTGAAGCTTTCTTT
cdr3_aa: CASSSRGGANTEAFF

j_call: TRBJ2-2
clone_size: NA
cdr3_length: 13
v_call: TRBV6-1
d_call: NA
cdr3_nt: TGTGCCAGCACCAGAGACGGGGCCGGGGAGCTGTTTTTT
cdr3_aa: CASTRDGAGELFF

j_call: TRBJ1-1
clone_size: many
cdr3_length: 13
v_call: TRBV7-3
d_call: TRBD1
cdr3_nt: TGTGCCAGCAGCTCGGACAGGCTAACTGAAGCTTTCTTT
cdr3_aa: CASSSDRLTEAFF

j_call: TRBJ2-7
clone_size: NA
cdr3_length: 18
v_call: TRBV5-1
d_call: TRBD2
cdr3_nt: TGTGCCAGCAGCGTAGTTGAGGGACTAGCGGGAGCGTCCTACGAGCAGTACTTC
cdr3_aa: CASSVVEGLAGASYEQYF

j_call: TRBJ2-3
clone_size: NA
cdr3_length: 19
v_call: TRBV3-1
d_call: NA
cdr3_nt: TGTGCCAGCAGCCAAGTTACGGTACGGACCCAACAGTCCACAGATACGCAGTATTTT
cdr3_aa: CASSQVTVRTQQSTDTQYF

j_call: TRBJ2-7
clone_size: NA
cdr3_length: 14
v_call: TRBV9
d_call: NA
cdr3_nt: TGTGCCAGCAGCCCCCGGACCACAGGCAACGAGCAGTACTTC
cdr3_aa: CASSPRTTGNEQYF

j_call: TRBJ1-1
clone_size: many
cdr3_length: 13
v_call: TRBV19
d_call: NA
cdr3_nt: TGTGCCAGTAGTAGGGGGACGGGGACTGAAGCTTTCTTT
cdr3_aa: CASSRGTGTEAFF

j_call: TRBJ1-2
clone_size: NA
cdr3_length: 13
v_call: TRBV20-1
d_call: TRBD1
cdr3_nt: TGCAGTGCTAGCTCAGGGGGCTTGGGTGGCTACACCTTC
cdr3_aa: CSASSGGLGGYTF

j_call: TRBJ2-3
clone_size: many
cdr3_length: 15
v_call: TRBV12-3/TRBV12-4
d_call: TRBD2
cdr3_nt: TGTGCCAGCAGAACTAGCGGGAGTTTCACAGATACGCAGTATTTT
cdr3_aa: CASRTSGSFTDTQYF

j_call: TRBJ2-3
clone_size: many
cdr3_length: 14
v_call: TRBV3-1
d_call: TRBD2
cdr3_nt: TGTGCCAGCAGTCCCCGGACGGGGGGTGGGGCGCAGTATTTT
cdr3_aa: CASSPRTGGGAQYF

j_call: TRBJ1-1
clone_size: many
cdr3_length: 15
v_call: TRBV28
d_call: NA
cdr3_nt: TGTGCCAGCAGTTTATCCCAGGGGTGGAGCACTGAAGCTTTCTTT
cdr3_aa: CASSLSQGWSTEAFF

j_call: TRBJ2-7
clone_size: NA
cdr3_length: 14
v_call: TRBV19
d_call: TRBD1
cdr3_nt: TGTGCCAGTAGTAGGCGTCAGGGGGAAAGCGAGCAGTACTTC
cdr3_aa: CASSRRQGESEQYF

j_call: TRBJ2-3
clone_size: many
cdr3_length: 14
v_call: TRBV28
d_call: NA
cdr3_nt: TGTGCCAGCAGGGGACCCCCTAGCACAGATACGCAGTATTTT
cdr3_aa: CASRGPPSTDTQYF

j_call: TRBJ2-7
clone_size: NA
cdr3_length: 17
v_call: TRBV13
d_call: TRBD2
cdr3_nt: TGTGCCAGCAGCCGACGGTTGGGAGGAGCGGGAGGGTACGAGCAGTACTTC
cdr3_aa: CASSRRLGGAGGYEQYF

j_call: TRBJ1-6
clone_size: many
cdr3_length: 14
v_call: TRBV7-6
d_call: TRBD1
cdr3_nt: TGTGCCAGCAGTGCTGACAGGGGGATTTCACCCCTCCACTTT
cdr3_aa: CASSADRGISPLHF

j_call: TRBJ2-7
clone_size: many
cdr3_length: 14
v_call: TRBV2
d_call: NA
cdr3_nt: TGTGCCAGCAGCCGCGGCACCTACCCCTACGAGCAGTACTTC
cdr3_aa: CASSRGTYPYEQYF

j_call: TRBJ2-2
clone_size: many
cdr3_length: 15
v_call: TRBV7-2
d_call: NA
cdr3_nt: TGTGCCAGCAGCTTAGGGGGGGGCTTTTCCGGGGAGCTGTTTTTT
cdr3_aa: CASSLGGGFSGELFF

j_call: TRBJ1-1
clone_size: many
cdr3_length: 14
v_call: TRBV7-9
d_call: NA
cdr3_nt: TGTGCCAGCAGCTATACAGGTGGGAACACTGAAGCTTTCTTT
cdr3_aa: CASSYTGGNTEAFF

j_call: TRBJ2-7
clone_size: NA
cdr3_length: 14
v_call: TRBV3-1
d_call: NA
cdr3_nt: TGTGCCAGCAGCCAAGGGGCAGAGTTCTACGAGCAGTACTTC
cdr3_aa: CASSQGAEFYEQYF

j_call: TRBJ2-5
clone_size: many
cdr3_length: 13
v_call: TRBV7-7
d_call: NA
cdr3_nt: TGTGCCAGCAGCTTGGGTCCGCAAGAGACCCAGTACTTC
cdr3_aa: CASSLGPQETQYF

j_call: TRBJ2-7
clone_size: NA
cdr3_length: 13
v_call: TRBV12-3/TRBV12-4
d_call: TRBD1
cdr3_nt: TGTGCCAAGGACCGGGACAGGTTCTACGAGCAGTGCTTC
cdr3_aa: CAKDRDRFYEQCF

j_call: TRBJ2-7
clone_size: NA
cdr3_length: 13
v_call: TRBV30
d_call: TRBD1
cdr3_nt: TGTGCCTGGGGACAGGGGATTACGATAGAGCAGTACTTC
cdr3_aa: CAWGQGITIEQYF

j_call: TRBJ1-4
clone_size: many
cdr3_length: 15
v_call: TRBV27
d_call: NA
cdr3_nt: TGTGCCAGCAGTTTAAGGGACGGAAGTAATGAAAAACTGTTTTTT
cdr3_aa: CASSLRDGSNEKLFF

j_call: TRBJ2-3
clone_size: many
cdr3_length: 16
v_call: TRBV2
d_call: TRBD2
cdr3_nt: TGTGCCAGCAGTACGACTAGCGGGCGGGGCACAGATACGCAGTATTTT
cdr3_aa: CASSTTSGRGTDTQYF

j_call: TRBJ1-3
clone_size: NA
cdr3_length: 18
v_call: TRBV4-1
d_call: NA
cdr3_nt: TGCGCCAGCAGCCAAGCGTGGGGGGGAAGAGTCTCTGGAAACACCATATATTTT
cdr3_aa: CASSQAWGGRVSGNTIYF

j_call: TRBJ2-7
clone_size: many
cdr3_length: 15
v_call: TRBV2
d_call: NA
cdr3_nt: TGTGCCAGCATCCTCGGCCTAAACCCCCCCATCGAGCAGTACTTC
cdr3_aa: CASILGLNPPIEQYF

j_call: TRBJ1-5
clone_size: few
cdr3_length: 15
v_call: TRBV2
d_call: TRBD1
cdr3_nt: TGTGCCAGCACCCGACATGGACAGGGGATTCAGCCCCAGCATTTT
cdr3_aa: CASTRHGQGIQPQHF

j_call: TRBJ2-7
clone_size: NA
cdr3_length: 10
v_call: TRBV29-1
d_call: NA
cdr3_nt: TGCAGCGTTGTGGGCGCCGAGCAGTACTTC
cdr3_aa: CSVVGAEQYF

j_call: TRBJ2-3
clone_size: many
cdr3_length: 15
v_call: TRBV3-1
d_call: TRBD2
cdr3_nt: TGTGCCAGCAGCCAAGATAGCGCGGGAGCGGGTACGCAGTATTTT
cdr3_aa: CASSQDSAGAGTQYF

j_call: TRBJ1-1
clone_size: many
cdr3_length: 14
v_call: TRBV18
d_call: TRBD1
cdr3_nt: TGTGCCAGCTCACCACAGGGGGCGGACACTGAAGCTTTCTTT
cdr3_aa: CASSPQGADTEAFF